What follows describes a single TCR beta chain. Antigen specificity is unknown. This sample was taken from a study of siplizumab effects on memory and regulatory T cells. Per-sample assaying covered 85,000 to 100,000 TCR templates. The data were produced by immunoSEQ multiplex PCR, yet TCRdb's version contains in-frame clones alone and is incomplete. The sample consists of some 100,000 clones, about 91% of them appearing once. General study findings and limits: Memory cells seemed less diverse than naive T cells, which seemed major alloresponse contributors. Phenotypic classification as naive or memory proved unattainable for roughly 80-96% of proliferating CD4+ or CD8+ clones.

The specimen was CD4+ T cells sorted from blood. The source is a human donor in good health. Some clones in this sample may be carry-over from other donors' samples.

CDR3 sequence: CASSTPTPYGYTF. The CDR3 nucleotides read TGTGCCAGTAGTACCCCGACCCCGTATGGCTACACCTTC. J is TRBJ1-2 and V is TRBV19; no clear D. The V gene's germline CDR1 is LNHDA and CDR2 SQIVND (reference sequence). The CDR3 runs 13 residues. V lost 4 bases, J lost 5 bases, and 11 bases lay in between.